Below, 27 T cell receptor beta chains from the same sample are listed, as sequenced in a study of blood T cell repertoires in COVID-19. Measured with immunoSEQ multiplex PCR; TCRdb has only the in-frame clones, and not every one. The repertoire consists of roughly 250,000 clones, with 82% occurring once and the leading ten covering roughly 4.6%. The material sequenced was peripheral blood. The receptors shown here come from a woman older than 75 with active or convalescent COVID-19.

CDR3 region: CASSMRTESFNYGYTF. CDR3 coding DNA: TGTGCCAGCAGCATGCGGACTGAATCGTTTAACTATGGCTACACCTTC. The rearrangement joins TRBV3-1 (or the pseudogene TRBV3-2) to TRBJ1-2; no clear D. The CDR3 has 16 residues. Trimming left V 5 bases short and J 1 base short, with 17 bases between. From germline, CDR1 is LGHDT and CDR2 YNNKEL (reference sequence).

CDR3 in DNA: TGCGCCAGCAGCTTAGGCCCGGCGGGGAAACAAGAGACCCAGTACTTC. Encoded protein: CASSLGPAGKQETQYF. The rearrangement links TRBV5-1 to TRBJ2-5; D is perhaps TRBD2 (6 bases). Germline V gives CDR1 SGHRS, CDR2 YFSETQ. The CDR3 runs to 16 residues. Trimming left V 2 bases short and J 2 bases short, with 16 bases between.

In its sample, this clone was seen a few times. The rearrangement joins TRBV7-8 to TRBJ2-1; D possibly corresponds to TRBD1 (5 bases). The germline V and J ends were trimmed by 3 bases and 8 bases, with 17 bases remaining between them. CDR3 length equals 15 residues. CDR1 SGHVS and CDR2 FQNEAQ come from the germline V gene. The CDR3 bases are TGTGCCAGCAGCTTCCTCCAGGCCCAAGGGGATGAGCAGTTCTTC. The encoded protein is CASSFLQAQGDEQFF.

This clone was recorded once. The chain uses TRBV7-2 and TRBJ1-1, with D perhaps matching TRBD1 (6 bases). The CDR3 runs to 13 residues. CDR1 is SGHTA, CDR2 FQGNSA, per germline. Between the trimmed V and J ends, which lost 2 bases and 8 bases, there was a span of 12 bases. The CDR3 DNA reads TGTGCCAGCAGCTTAACCCAGGGGCAAGAAGCTTTCTTT. Translated: CASSLTQGQEAFF.

The V call is TRBV4-1, the J call TRBJ2-1, with 9 bases lining up with TRBD2. There are 19 residues in the CDR3. V was clipped by 0 bases and J by 2 bases; unmatched bases: 11. Germline CDR1 is MGHRA and CDR2 is YSYEKL. CDR3 protein: CASSQDISRRLAAYNEQFF. The CDR3 region has the DNA TGCGCCAGCAGCCAAGATATTTCACGGCGACTAGCGGCCTACAATGAGCAGTTCTTC.

This clone has only one observation. This sequence joins TRBV5-1 and TRBJ1-3; a weak D match, TRBD1 (5 bases). The germline CDR1 and CDR2 sequences are SGHRS and YFSETQ. CDR3 length: 16 residues. The V end lost 0 bases, the J end lost 4 bases, and 14 bases lay between the germline ends. This chain's CDR3 is CASSLGVRGPGNTIYF. The CDR3 DNA reads TGCGCCAGCAGCTTGGGGGTTAGGGGCCCGGGAAACACCATATATTTT.

This chain joins TRBV6-2 or TRBV6-3 and TRBJ2-3; D unresolved. V was trimmed by 3 bases and J by 2 bases, leaving 9 bases between them. The germline CDR1 and CDR2 sequences are MNHEY and SVGEGT. The CDR3 spans 14 residues. Written as DNA, the CDR3 is TGTGCCAGCAGTTATTCCAGGCCCACAGATACGCAGTATTTT. It is translated as CASSYSRPTDTQYF.

The sample holds a few counts of this clone. The chain joins TRBV19 to TRBJ1-2; TRBD1 might be the D (6 bases). The CDR3 runs 14 residues. V was clipped by 3 bases and J by 5 bases, with 13 bases between them. Germline CDR1 is LNHDA and CDR2 is SQIVND (reference sequence). The CDR3 bases are TGTGCCAGTAGTATGCAGGGGAGTATTTATGGCTACACCTTC. Translation: CASSMQGSIYGYTF.

J is TRBJ1-2 and V is TRBV3-1 (or the pseudogene TRBV3-2); no reliable D call. The CDR3 has 15 amino acids. V gave up 4 bases and J gave up 7 bases, with 19 bases separating them. CDR1 and CDR2 (germline): LGHDT, YNNKEL (reference sequence). CDR3 DNA: TGTGCCAGCAGCCTTCTGGAGGGCCAGTGGGGTGGCTACACCTTC. Translation: CASSLLEGQWGGYTF.

The chain couples TRBV7-2 to TRBJ2-1; perhaps TRBD2 as D (6 bases). The germline gives CDR1 SGHTA, CDR2 FQGNSA. This CDR3 spans 13 amino acids. Trimming left V 4 bases short and J 6 bases short, with 10 bases between. As DNA, the CDR3 is TGTGCCAGCAGCTGGGACTGGAGCAATGAGCAGTTCTTC. Translation gives CASSWDWSNEQFF.

This clone showed up just a few times. J is TRBJ1-2 and V is TRBV27; 7 bases fit TRBD1. The CDR3 covers 14 residues. The germline V gene encodes CDR1 MNHEY and CDR2 SMNVEV (reference sequence). V was pared by 6 bases and J by 8 bases, with 12 bases of the junction left unmatched. The CDR3 protein is CASSQTTGVLGYTF. The DNA of the CDR3 is TGTGCCAGCAGCCAAACAACAGGGGTTTTGGGCTACACCTTC.

The rearrangement uses TRBV2 and TRBJ1-5, with D uncertain. Germline V CDR1 and CDR2: SNHLY, FYNNEI. This CDR3 is built from 15 residues. V lost 1 base and J lost 1, with 8 bases in between. In nucleotides, the CDR3 is TGTGCCAGCAGTGAAGAGAGGGTAAGCAATCAGCCCCAGCATTTT. Protein product: CASSEERVSNQPQHF.

The J gene is TRBJ2-2, the V gene TRBV28; D remains ambiguous. The germline V and J ends were trimmed by 4 bases and 3 bases, with 12 bases remaining between them. The CDR3 length is 15 residues. The V gene's germline CDR1 is MDHEN and CDR2 SYDVKM. CDR3 in amino acids: CASSSPAVYTGELFF. The CDR3 coding sequence is TGTGCCAGCAGTTCCCCCGCAGTTTACACCGGGGAGCTGTTTTTT. Supplemented by reference TRBV28 and TRBJ2-2, the full variable domain reads DVKVTQSSRYLVKRTGEKVFLECVQDMDHENMFWYRQDPGLGLRLIYFSYDVKMKEKGDIPEGYSVSREKKERFSLILESASTNQTSMYLCASSSPAVYTGELFFGEGSRLTVL.

V gene TRBV12-5 combines with J gene TRBJ2-1; D gene ambiguous. Germline CDR1 LGHNT, CDR2 FRNRAP. V lost 2 bases, J lost 4 bases, and 6 bases lay in between. This CDR3 contains 13 residues. In nucleotides, the CDR3 is TGTGCTAGTGGTTTGACAGATTACAATGAGCAGTTCTTC. It codes for CASGLTDYNEQFF.

The rearrangement uses TRBV29-1 and TRBJ1-2, with 9 bases lining up with TRBD1. J was trimmed by 0 bases and V by 4 bases; bases with no gene match: 3. This CDR3 comprises 14 residues. Per the germline V gene, CDR1 is SQVTM and CDR2 is ANQGSEA. CDR3: CSVGTGESNYGYTF. The CDR3 DNA is TGCAGCGTTGGGACAGGGGAATCTAACTATGGCTACACCTTC.

The sample holds a few counts of this clone. This rearrangement joins TRBV4-1 to TRBJ2-7; TRBD2 matches at 8 bases. J lost 2 bases, V lost 0 bases, and 6 bases had no gene match. The CDR3 has 16 amino acids. CDR1 is MGHRA, CDR2 YSYEKL, per germline. In DNA form, the CDR3 reads TGCGCCAGCAGCCAAGACCGGACTAGCCGCGCCTACGAGCAGTACTTC. It codes for CASSQDRTSRAYEQYF.

This chain joins TRBV21-1 and TRBJ2-7; the table's D call, TRBD2, was not checked against the DNA. TRBV21-1 is shown as a pseudogene. The CDR3 length is 17 residues. The CDR3 loop is CASSPRGLAGGPYEQYF. For the CDR3, the DNA is TGTGCCAGCAGCCCTCGGGGCTTAGCGGGAGGACCCTACGAGCAGTACTTC.

This chain links TRBV10-1 with TRBJ2-1, with no clear D. V lost 4 bases to trimming and J lost 5 bases, with 9 bases between them. Germline-derived CDR1 and CDR2 are WNHNN and SYGVQD (reference sequence). The CDR3 runs to 13 residues. CDR3 bases: TGCGCCAGCAGTGGTATCGTAGACAATGAGCAGTTCTTC. This encodes CASSGIVDNEQFF.

This clone was seen more than once but under ten times. The chain combines TRBV18 with TRBJ2-1; D unresolved. CDR3 length: 14 amino acids. V lost 3 bases and J lost 0, with 6 bases in between. Per germline, CDR1 KGHSH and CDR2 LQKENI. CDR3 in amino acids: CASSPQDSYNEQFF. As DNA, the CDR3 is TGTGCCAGCTCACCGCAGGACTCCTACAATGAGCAGTTCTTC. Full variable domain (remainder filled in from reference TRBV18 and TRBJ2-1): NAGVMQNPRHLVRRRGQEARLRCSPMKGHSHVYWYRQLPEEGLKFMVYLQKENIIDESGMPKERFSAEFPKEGPSILRIQQVVRGDSAAYFCASSPQDSYNEQFFGPGTRLTVL.

V gene TRBV7-9 combines with J gene TRBJ1-4; D not certain. Germline CDR1 is SEHNR and CDR2 is FQNEAQ (reference sequence). Trimming stripped 6 bases from V and 8 bases from J, with 16 bases between. This CDR3 comprises 14 residues. As DNA, the CDR3 is TGTGCCAGCAGTAAAAGGTCGGGTGAGGAAAAACTGTTTTTT. Protein product: CASSKRSGEEKLFF. Full variable domain (remainder filled in from reference TRBV7-9 and TRBJ1-4): DTGVSQNPRHKITKRGQNVTFRCDPISEHNRLYWYRQTLGQGPEFLTYFQNEAQLEKSRLLSDRFSAERPKGSFSTLEIQRTEQGDSAMYLCASSKRSGEEKLFFGSGTQLSVL.

This clone was found once. Additional DNA sequences in this sample encode the identical CDR3. The chain employs TRBV18 and TRBJ2-7; D is possibly TRBD2 (7 bases). This CDR3 has 14 amino acids. The germline gives CDR1 KGHSH, CDR2 LQKENI. V dropped 3 bases and J dropped 2 bases, with 11 bases sitting between them. For the CDR3, the DNA is TGTGCCAGCTCACCGGGGGGGGGCCCCTACGAGCAGTACTTC. Translated: CASSPGGGPYEQYF. Together with reference TRBV18 and TRBJ2-7, the CDR3 gives the full variable domain: NAGVMQNPRHLVRRRGQEARLRCSPMKGHSHVYWYRQLPEEGLKFMVYLQKENIIDESGMPKERFSAEFPKEGPSILRIQQVVRGDSAAYFCASSPGGGPYEQYFGPGTRLTVT.

This chain connects TRBV5-1 to TRBJ2-1; 9 nucleotides agree with TRBD2. The CDR3 has 15 amino acids. Trimming cost V 4 bases and J 9 bases; bases outside gene matches: 11. CDR1 SGHRS and CDR2 YFSETQ come from the germline V gene. The CDR3 sequence is CASSVGGGRAGEQFF. CDR3 DNA sequence: TGCGCCAGCAGCGTAGGTGGCGGGAGGGCCGGTGAGCAGTTCTTC.

This clone was detected only a few times. The chain links TRBV5-1 to TRBJ2-2; a possible D gene is TRBD1 (5 bases). Trimming removed 7 bases from V and 0 bases from J, with 10 bases in between. The length of the CDR3 is 14 residues. The germline V gene encodes CDR1 SGHRS and CDR2 YFSETQ. CDR3 sequence: CASEQEANTGELFF. CDR3 coding DNA: TGCGCCAGCGAACAGGAAGCGAACACCGGGGAGCTGTTTTTT.

The V gene is TRBV15, the J gene TRBJ1-5; TRBD1 matches 11 bases. The CDR3 is 17 amino acids. Germline CDR1 is LNHNV and CDR2 is YYDKDF (reference sequence). The J segment lost 6 bases and the V segment lost 0 bases, leaving 7 bases of the junction unmatched. The CDR3 spells CATSRDLGQGASQPQHF. The DNA for the CDR3 is TGTGCCACCAGCAGAGATCTTGGACAGGGGGCCAGTCAGCCCCAGCATTTT.

V usage is TRBV7-8 and J usage is TRBJ2-5; TRBD1 matches at 10 bases. CDR3 size: 16 residues. With V trimmed by 5 bases and J by 1 base, 7 bases remained unmatched. Germline-derived CDR1 and CDR2 are SGHVS and FQNEAQ. The CDR3 loop is CASSTLWDRGQETQYF. The CDR3 DNA sequence: TGTGCCAGCAGCACCCTCTGGGACAGGGGCCAAGAGACCCAGTACTTC.

In its sample, this clone was seen a few times. The V gene is TRBV12-3 or TRBV12-4, the J gene TRBJ1-6; D gene unclear. This CDR3 spans 13 amino acids. V dropped 5 bases and J dropped 7 bases, with 9 bases sitting between them. The DNA of the CDR3 is TGTGCCAGCAGTCCAGGATCAAATTCACCCCTCCACTTT. Translation gives CASSPGSNSPLHF.

The rearrangement joins TRBV5-1 to TRBJ2-1; 11 bases fit TRBD2. The CDR3 is made up of 15 amino acids. The J segment lost 4 bases and the V segment lost 2 bases, leaving 2 bases of the junction unmatched. Germline CDR1 and CDR2: SGHRS and YFSETQ. The DNA for the CDR3 is TGCGCCAGCAGCTTACTAGCGGGAGAGTACAATGAGCAGTTCTTC. It specifies CASSLLAGEYNEQFF.